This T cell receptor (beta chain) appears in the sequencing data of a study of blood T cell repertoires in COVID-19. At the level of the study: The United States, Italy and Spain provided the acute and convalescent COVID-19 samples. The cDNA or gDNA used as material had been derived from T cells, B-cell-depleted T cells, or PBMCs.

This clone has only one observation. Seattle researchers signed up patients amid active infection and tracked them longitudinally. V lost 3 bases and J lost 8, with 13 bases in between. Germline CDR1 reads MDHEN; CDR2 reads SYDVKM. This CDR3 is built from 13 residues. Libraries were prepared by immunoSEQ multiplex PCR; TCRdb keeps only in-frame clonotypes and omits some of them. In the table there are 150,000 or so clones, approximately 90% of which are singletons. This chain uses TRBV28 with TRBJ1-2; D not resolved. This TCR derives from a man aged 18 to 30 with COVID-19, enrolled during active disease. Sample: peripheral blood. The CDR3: CASSLDGIYGYTF. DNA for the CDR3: TGTGCCAGCAGTTTGGACGGGATTTACGGCTACACCTTC.